A single sample is the source of the 15 T cell receptor beta chains below, sequenced in a study of blood T cell repertoires in COVID-19. The method was immunoSEQ multiplex PCR; TCRdb's version includes in-frame clones alone and lacks a portion of them. The sample contains about 100,000 clones, about nine tenths of which appear only once. The sequenced sample consisted of peripheral blood. These receptors originate from a woman aged 45-59 years with COVID-19, enrolled during active disease.

The J gene is TRBJ2-2, the V gene TRBV10-1; TRBD2 matches 8 bases. Germline CDR1 reads WNHNN; CDR2 reads SYGVQD (reference sequence). CDR3 size: 20 residues. The trim removed 5 bases at V and 4 bases at J, leaving 21 bases unmatched. The CDR3, as DNA: TGCGCCAGCAGTTTCCCACTGCAAGCGGGGGCCCCATCGGGCACCGGGGAGCTGTTTTTT. Amino acid sequence: CASSFPLQAGAPSGTGELFF.

The chain has TRBV30 and TRBJ2-2; D gene uncertain. CDR3 length: 15 residues. CDR1 GTSNPN and CDR2 SVGIG come from the germline V gene (reference sequence). Trimming pared 0 bases from V and 2 bases from J, leaving 10 bases between. This CDR3 is CAWSVFGVNTGELFF. In DNA, the CDR3 is TGTGCCTGGAGTGTATTTGGAGTTAACACCGGGGAGCTGTTTTTT.

The chain has TRBV7-2 and TRBJ2-7; TRBD1 aligns across 8 bases. This CDR3 has 15 amino acids. V trimming: 4 bases; J trimming: 0 bases; junction bases outside the gene matches: 5. Per germline, CDR1 SGHTA and CDR2 FQGNSA. The CDR3 DNA follows: TGTGCCAGCAGCTCGGGACAGGATTTCTCCTACGAGCAGTACTTC. It codes for CASSSGQDFSYEQYF. The full variable domain, in which reference TRBV7-2 and TRBJ2-7 provide the parts outside the CDR3, is GAGVSQSPSNKVTEKGKDVELRCDPISGHTALYWYRQSLGQGLEFLIYFQGNSAPDKSGLPSDRFSAERTGGSVSTLTIQRTQQEDSAVYLCASSSGQDFSYEQYFGPGTRLTVT.

This clone was seen only a few times. The chain couples TRBV4-1 to TRBJ2-7, with D perhaps matching TRBD1 (6 bases). V lost 0 bases to trimming and J lost 3 bases, with 12 bases between them. Germline V lookup: CDR1 MGHRA, CDR2 YSYEKL. This CDR3 contains 15 residues. CDR3 amino acids: CASSQDRQGFYEQYF. For the CDR3, the DNA is TGCGCCAGCAGCCAAGATAGGCAGGGGTTCTACGAGCAGTACTTC.

This chain links TRBV24-1 with TRBJ1-2; TRBD1 is a possible D gene (5 bases). This CDR3 has 17 amino acids. CDR1 is KGHDR, CDR2 SFDVKD, per germline. V lost 5 bases to trimming and J lost 8 bases, with 26 bases between them. CDR3 amino acids: CATSVPFGPARAHGYTF. The CDR3 DNA follows: TGTGCCACCAGTGTCCCCTTCGGCCCGGCCAGGGCACACGGCTACACCTTC.

The chain is built from TRBV5-8 and TRBJ2-3, with TRBD2 as a possible D gene (6 bases). There are 14 residues in the CDR3. V was clipped by 2 bases and J by 2 bases, with 9 bases between them. The germline V gene has CDR1 SGHTS and CDR2 YDEGEE. This chain's CDR3 is CASSFSSDTDTQYF. CDR3 bases: TGTGCCAGCAGCTTTTCTAGCGACACAGATACGCAGTATTTT. Full variable domain (rest looked up from reference TRBV5-8 and TRBJ2-3): EAGVTQSPTHLIKTRGQQATLRCSPISGHTSVYWYQQALGLGLQFLLWYDEGEERNRGNFPPRFSGRQFPNYSSELNVNALELEDSALYLCASSFSSDTDTQYFGPGTRLTVL.

V gene TRBV7-2 combines with J gene TRBJ2-7, with TRBD2 matching over 7 bases. Germline CDR1 is SGHTA and CDR2 is FQGNSA. V lost 6 bases to trimming and J lost 2 bases; unmatched junction nucleotides: 16. This CDR3 is 17 amino acids long. In nucleotides, the CDR3 is TGTGCCAGCAGACCGCGCCCGGGAGGTAGGGGTCCCTACGAGCAGTACTTC. This encodes CASRPRPGGRGPYEQYF.

The rearrangement uses TRBV5-1 and TRBJ2-7; 7 nucleotides line up with TRBD1. V dropped 4 bases and J dropped 9; count of bases not matched to a gene: 13. This CDR3 is 14 amino acids long. Germline V CDR1 and CDR2: SGHRS, YFSETQ. CDR3 nucleotides: TGCGCCAGCAGCCTCGACGAGGGGGCCTTCGGGCAGTACTTC. Protein: CASSLDEGAFGQYF.

This clone has just a few counts. The genes are TRBV4-2 and TRBJ2-1; D is ambiguous. V lost 0 bases to trimming and J lost 5 bases, with 8 bases between them. The CDR3 is 14 residues long. CDR1 and CDR2 (germline): LGHNA, YNFKEQ. In nucleotides, the CDR3 is TGTGCCAGCAGCCAAGAGGGCCAGAACAATGAGCAGTTCTTC. Protein sequence: CASSQEGQNNEQFF.

This chain uses TRBV5-1 with TRBJ2-7; a possible D gene is TRBD2 (6 bases). Looked up from germline, CDR1 is SGHRS and CDR2 is YFSETQ. V lost 0 bases and J lost 4, with 11 bases in between. CDR3 size: 14 residues. The CDR3: CASSLAGGLYEQYF. Written as DNA, the CDR3 is TGCGCCAGCAGCTTGGCCGGGGGTTTATACGAGCAGTACTTC.

This chain joins TRBV9 and TRBJ2-5; 9 positions agree with TRBD2. The CDR3 covers 16 residues. V lost 2 bases, J lost 2 bases, and 7 bases stayed unmatched. Germline lookup yields CDR1 SGDLS and CDR2 YYNGEE. The CDR3 loop is CASSVTAGGGQETQYF. The CDR3 DNA reads TGTGCCAGCAGCGTTACAGCGGGGGGTGGGCAAGAGACCCAGTACTTC.

In this sample, this clone turned up a few times. V and J are TRBV7-2 and TRBJ1-4; D is possibly TRBD1 (6 bases). Per germline, CDR1 SGHTA and CDR2 FQGNSA. This CDR3 has 15 amino acids. With 3 bases removed from V and 4 bases from J, the gap between germline ends came to 12 bases. The CDR3: CASSFTQGFNEKLFF. The CDR3 nucleotides are TGTGCCAGCAGCTTCACCCAGGGGTTTAATGAAAAACTGTTTTTT.

This rearrangement joins TRBV12-3 or TRBV12-4 to TRBJ1-3; tentatively, D is TRBD1 (5 bases). V was shortened by 11 bases and J by 3 bases, with 11 bases between the two germline ends. This CDR3 region has 12 residues. CDR3 sequence reads: CAGGWVGNTIYF. The CDR3 nucleotides are TGTGCCGGGGGGTGGGTTGGAAACACCATATATTTT.

The chain joins TRBV2 to TRBJ2-3; the D gene is possibly TRBD1 (6 bases). The V and J ends lost 4 bases and 0 bases respectively, with 20 bases between them. In germline, CDR1 is SNHLY, CDR2 FYNNEI. There are 18 residues in the CDR3. CDR3 sequence reads: CASSVQGWGLVSTDTQYF. For the CDR3, the DNA is TGTGCCAGCAGTGTACAGGGTTGGGGGCTCGTTAGCACAGATACGCAGTATTTT.

The V gene is TRBV5-6, the J gene TRBJ2-5; 7 nucleotides align to TRBD2. The CDR3 has 17 residues. The ends lost 0 bases at V and 3 bases at J; junction bases unmatched: 11. From germline, CDR1 is SGHDT and CDR2 YYEEEE. The CDR3 protein is CASSLVPGLRVKETQYF. CDR3 nucleotide sequence: TGTGCCAGCAGCTTGGTACCGGGACTAAGAGTCAAAGAGACCCAGTACTTC.